Listed here are 23 T cell receptor beta chains from one sample, sequenced in a study of blood T cell repertoires in COVID-19. Assay: immunoSEQ multiplex PCR; the TCRdb copy retains only in-frame clones and omits some. The table includes 310,000 or so clones, 87% detected once. Sequenced sample: PBMCs or T cells enriched from blood (not recorded which). These receptors originate from a woman between 35 and 50 years old who had recovered from COVID-19.

This clone appeared once. The chain recombines TRBV7-3 with TRBJ1-2; no definite D call. The CDR3 runs 13 residues. The germline V gene encodes CDR1 SGHTA and CDR2 FQGTGA. Trimming removed 6 bases at V and 5 bases at J, with 13 bases between. The CDR3 sequence: CASSPGREYGYTF. Written as DNA, the CDR3 is TGTGCCAGCAGTCCAGGAAGGGAGTATGGCTACACCTTC.

Only a few counts were recorded for this clone. The V call is TRBV3-1 (or the pseudogene TRBV3-2), the J call TRBJ1-5; D remains ambiguous. The CDR3 consists of 13 residues. Trimming pared 0 bases from V and 9 bases from J, leaving 9 bases between. CDR1 is LGHDT, CDR2 YNNKEL, per germline (reference sequence). The DNA of the CDR3 is TGTGCCAGCAGCCAAGATCTTGCCAGGCCCCAGCATTTT. It translates to CASSQDLARPQHF.

The chain is built from TRBV10-3 and TRBJ2-3; TRBD2 matches 7 bases. The CDR3 is 15 amino acids. CDR1 ENHRY and CDR2 SYGVKD come from the germline V gene. V gave up 4 bases and J gave up 4 bases; unmatched junction bases: 8. CDR3 in amino acids: CAISVGGSRADTQYF. The CDR3, as DNA: TGTGCCATCAGTGTAGGCGGGAGCCGGGCAGATACGCAGTATTTT.

The CDR3: CASRDRDRGFLSQYF. Written as DNA, the CDR3 is TGTGCCAGCAGGGACCGGGACAGGGGGTTTTTGTCGCAGTACTTC. The chain uses TRBV6-5 and TRBJ2-7; 11 bases agree with TRBD1. The CDR3 is 15 amino acids. Trimming took 6 bases from V and 9 from J; bases not matched to a gene: 13. Germline V gene data show CDR1 as MNHEY and CDR2 as SVGAGI.

The gene calls are TRBV7-2 and TRBJ2-1; no firm D call. Trimming cost V 3 bases and J 11 bases, with 17 bases left between them. The CDR3 totals 14 residues. Germline loops: CDR1 SGHTA, CDR2 FQGNSA. In DNA, the CDR3 is TGTGCCAGCAGCTTGGGCCCCCAAGCCTCCCAGCAGTTCTTC. Amino acids: CASSLGPQASQQFF.

This clone was observed a handful of times. The CDR3 protein is CASSNLEAETQYF. The CDR3 DNA follows: TGTGCCAGCAGTAATTTGGAAGCGGAGACCCAGTACTTC. This chain joins TRBV12-3 or TRBV12-4 and TRBJ2-5; D not certain. There are 13 residues in the CDR3. The V end was cut by 5 bases, the J end by 5 bases, with 12 bases between.

The rearrangement joins TRBV11-2 to TRBJ2-7, with TRBD2 identical over 7 bases. The CDR3 extends over 15 amino acids. The ends lost 3 bases at V and 1 base at J; junction bases unmatched: 6. Per the germline V gene, CDR1 is SGHAT and CDR2 is FQNNGV. The CDR3 nucleotides are TGTGCCAGCAGCTTGGGACTAACGATATCCTACGAGCAGTACTTC. This encodes CASSLGLTISYEQYF.

This chain connects TRBV4-3 to TRBJ2-3; tentative D call: TRBD2 (6 bases). The CDR3 totals 18 residues. In germline, CDR1 is LGHNA, CDR2 YSLEER. Trimming removed 0 bases at V and 4 bases at J, with 20 bases between. The CDR3 protein is CASSQDRGGGWGADTQYF. The DNA for the CDR3 is TGCGCCAGCAGCCAAGATCGGGGAGGCGGATGGGGGGCAGATACGCAGTATTTT.

The V and J genes are TRBV5-1 and TRBJ2-7; D unclear. The CDR3 is 15 residues long. The V end was cut by 0 bases, the J end by 0 bases, with 10 bases between. Germline V lookup: CDR1 SGHRS, CDR2 YFSETQ. CDR3 in amino acids: CASSLEQSSSYEQYF. CDR3 coding DNA: TGCGCCAGCAGCTTGGAACAGTCAAGCTCCTACGAGCAGTACTTC. The whole variable domain, filled in from reference TRBV5-1 and TRBJ2-7, reads KAGVTQTPRYLIKTRGQQVTLSCSPISGHRSVSWYQQTPGQGLQFLFEYFSETQRNKGNFPGRFSGRQFSNSRSEMNVSTLELGDSALYLCASSLEQSSSYEQYFGPGTRLTVT.

This clone was detected a few times. The V gene is TRBV3-1 (or the pseudogene TRBV3-2), the J gene TRBJ1-4; 9 nucleotides align to TRBD1. Trimming at V came to 4 bases and at J to 4 bases, leaving 1 base not matched to a gene. The CDR3 consists of 14 residues. CDR1 LGHDT and CDR2 YNNKEL come from the germline V gene (reference sequence). CDR3 sequence reads: CASSRGQGNEKLFF. The CDR3 DNA follows: TGTGCCAGCAGCCGGGGACAGGGTAATGAAAAACTGTTTTTT.

The V call is TRBV28, the J call TRBJ2-1; TRBD1 agrees at 10 bases. The V and J ends lost 6 bases and 9 bases, in that order; junction bases with no gene match: 8. Looked up from germline, CDR1 is MDHEN and CDR2 is SYDVKM. The CDR3 contains 14 residues. The CDR3, as DNA: TGTGCCAGCAGCCTAGGGACAGGGGTAAGTGAGCAGTTCTTC. It specifies CASSLGTGVSEQFF. Based on the CDR3 plus reference TRBV28 and TRBJ2-1, the full variable domain is DVKVTQSSRYLVKRTGEKVFLECVQDMDHENMFWYRQDPGLGLRLIYFSYDVKMKEKGDIPEGYSVSREKKERFSLILESASTNQTSMYLCASSLGTGVSEQFFGPGTRLTVL.

The chain joins TRBV7-2 to TRBJ2-2; a possible D gene is TRBD1 (5 bases). Germline values: CDR1 SGHTA, CDR2 FQGNSA. This CDR3 is 14 amino acids long. Trimming removed 4 bases from V and 6 bases from J, with 12 bases in between. In DNA form, the CDR3 reads TGTGCCAGCAGCTGGGGCCCGGTGGCCGGGGAGCTGTTTTTT. It specifies CASSWGPVAGELFF.

Points on this clone: The sample holds other DNA sequences that translate to the same CDR3. The V gene is TRBV7-2, the J gene TRBJ2-3; the match to TRBD2 covers 11 bases. The CDR3 consists of 14 residues. Per the germline V gene, CDR1 is SGHTA and CDR2 is FQGNSA. The V and J ends lost 8 bases and 4 bases, in that order; junction bases with no gene match: 5. The CDR3 is CASGSGRAADTQYF. In nucleotides, the CDR3 is TGTGCCAGCGGTAGCGGGAGGGCCGCAGATACGCAGTATTTT.

The chain recombines TRBV7-9 with TRBJ2-3; 13 bases fit TRBD2. The CDR3 totals 16 residues. With V trimmed by 4 bases and J by 5 bases, 6 bases remained unmatched. Germline V lookup: CDR1 SEHNR, CDR2 FQNEAQ (reference sequence). CDR3 residues: CASSSGLAGVGDTQYF. The CDR3 DNA sequence: TGTGCCAGCAGCTCAGGACTAGCGGGAGTTGGAGATACGCAGTATTTT.

The V gene is TRBV15, the J gene TRBJ2-7; TRBD2 agrees at 7 bases. The V gene's germline CDR1 is LNHNV and CDR2 YYDKDF (reference sequence). Trimming took 1 base from V and 7 from J; bases not matched to a gene: 4. The CDR3 consists of 13 residues. DNA for the CDR3: TGTGCCACCAGCAGAGTCCGGACTAGAGAGCAGTACTTC. It encodes CATSRVRTREQYF.

The J gene is TRBJ1-4, the V gene TRBV2; 7 bases line up with TRBD1. The CDR3 loop spans 15 amino acids. Germline CDR1 and CDR2: SNHLY and FYNNEI. J lost 3 bases, V lost 6 bases, and 7 bases had no gene match. The CDR3 DNA follows: TGTGCCAGCAGGGACCGACAGGGACCTAATGAAAAACTGTTTTTT. The encoded protein is CASRDRQGPNEKLFF.

This clone was recorded only once. V usage is TRBV7-9 and J usage is TRBJ2-1; 9 nucleotides line up with TRBD2. V gave up 6 bases and J gave up 5 bases; unmatched junction bases: 8. CDR3 length: 15 residues. Germline V gene sequence: CDR1 SEHNR, CDR2 FQNEAQ (reference sequence). In DNA form, the CDR3 reads TGTGCCAGCAGTCCCTATAGCGGGAGCAACAATGAGCAGTTCTTC. Amino acids: CASSPYSGSNNEQFF. Using reference TRBV7-9 and TRBJ2-1 for the parts outside the CDR3, the full variable domain is DTGVSQNPRHKITKRGQNVTFRCDPISEHNRLYWYRQTLGQGPEFLTYFQNEAQLEKSRLLSDRFSAERPKGSFSTLEIQRTEQGDSAMYLCASSPYSGSNNEQFFGPGTRLTVL.

This chain links TRBV7-9 with TRBJ2-7; 7 positions agree with TRBD1. The length of the CDR3 is 15 residues. Germline assignment: CDR1 SEHNR and CDR2 FQNEAQ (reference sequence). After removal of 4 bases from V and 5 bases from J, the junction contained 11 bases not matched to a gene. The CDR3 nucleotides read TGTGCCAGCAGCTACACCCTACAGGGGTTCGACGAGCAGTACTTC. Residues: CASSYTLQGFDEQYF.

This chain joins TRBV30 and TRBJ2-3; 10 bases line up with TRBD2. CDR3 length: 16 amino acids. V was clipped by 2 bases and J by 2 bases; unmatched bases: 7. The V gene's germline CDR1 is GTSNPN and CDR2 SVGIG (reference sequence). As DNA, the CDR3 is TGTGCCTGGAGTACCCTAGCGGGAGAGGCCACAGATACGCAGTATTTT. This sequence encodes CAWSTLAGEATDTQYF.

As DNA, the CDR3 is TGCGCCAGCAGCTCCGGACAGATAGTAAACTATGGCTACACCTTC. Its translation: CASSSGQIVNYGYTF. This chain links TRBV5-1 with TRBJ1-2, with a possible D match to TRBD1 (6 bases). V was cut by 3 bases and J by 2 bases, with 14 bases left in between. The CDR3 is 15 amino acids. Germline loops: CDR1 SGHRS, CDR2 YFSETQ.

This clone was counted between two and nine times. The chain joins TRBV7-8 to TRBJ2-1, with D perhaps TRBD2 (7 bases). Between the trimmed V and J ends, which lost 1 base and 10 bases, there was a span of 20 bases. The CDR3 is made up of 16 amino acids. Germline V lookup: CDR1 SGHVS, CDR2 FQNEAQ. CDR3 bases: TGTGCCAGCAGCTTAGGGGGGGGCGGGGCTAGCGACGAGCAGTTCTTC. Protein product: CASSLGGGGASDEQFF. Supplemented by reference TRBV7-8 and TRBJ2-1, the full variable domain reads GAGVSQSPRYKVAKRGQDVALRCDPISGHVSLFWYQQALGQGPEFLTYFQNEAQLDKSGLPSDRFFAERPEGSVSTLKIQRTQQEDSAVYLCASSLGGGGASDEQFFGPGTRLTVL.

The V gene is TRBV20-1, the J gene TRBJ1-6; no clear D gene. The CDR3 runs 14 residues. V was cut by 3 bases and J by 3 bases, with 9 bases left in between. In germline, CDR1 is DFQATT, CDR2 SNEGSKA (reference sequence). The CDR3 DNA sequence: TGCAGTGCTAGTTCAGGCAGCTATAATTCACCCCTCCACTTT. It yields the protein CSASSGSYNSPLHF.

The chain has TRBV19 and TRBJ1-3; 8 nucleotides align to TRBD1. With 3 bases clipped from V and 2 bases from J, the junction kept 12 bases outside the gene matches. Germline V CDR1 and CDR2: LNHDA, SQIVND (reference sequence). This CDR3 has 18 amino acids. This CDR3 is CASSIRTGFEVTGNTIYF. The CDR3 coding sequence is TGTGCCAGTAGTATTCGGACAGGGTTCGAGGTAACTGGAAACACCATATATTTT.